Given below is one T cell receptor beta chain in context. Its antigen is undetermined. The data derive from a study of tumor and adjacent non-tumor tissue in lung cancer. Study overall: Aged about 30 to 76 years, patients included roughly ten men and roughly 5 women with stage I to III disease. Study observations and caveats: Patients with more diverse tumor TCRs had worse survival. Tumor tissue had significantly higher TCR diversity than normal lung.

The V gene lost 5 bases and the J gene lost 8 bases, with 10 bases spanning the gap. Germline CDR1 DFQATT, CDR2 SNEGSKA (reference sequence). The CDR3 is 11 amino acids. No cell sorting was done before RNA was extracted from the tissue. The normal lung tissue was taken more than 3 cm from the tumor edge. Newly diagnosed lung cancer patients had thoracic surgery in China, August–late 2014, without prior chemotherapy. TCRbeta libraries were built with three rounds of nested PCR, modified from ARM-PCR. One entry per CDR3 protein, called by TCRdb with MiXCR from the multiplex PCR reads. Of about 67,000 distinct CDR3 sequences in the sample, more than 75% were seen once.

This receptor was obtained from a man aged 55 to 69 with non-small cell lung cancer. Material for sequencing was distant non-tumor lung tissue. This sequence joins TRBV20-1 and TRBJ2-4, with D uncertain. The CDR3 coding sequence is TGCAGTGCTTCCTGGTTGGACATTCAGTACTTC. Amino acids: CSASWLDIQYF.